Sequencing of this T cell receptor (beta chain) was carried out in a study of identical twins. This clonotype turned up a few times. Each CDR3 protein is one row after TCRdb ran MiXCR on the 5' RACE reads. Among approximately 700,000 distinct CDR3 sequences listed, roughly 6% were seen once. V lost 4 bases to trimming and J lost 6 bases, with 17 bases between them. CDR1 is GTSNPN and CDR2 is SVGIG in the germline V gene (reference sequence). The CDR3 runs 14 residues. The sample was naive T cells sorted from blood. V usage is TRBV30 and J usage is TRBJ2-3; D is unclear. The receptor was isolated from a man younger than 35 in good health. Here the CDR3 DNA reads TGTGCCTGGAATCATAACCTTGGACCCGATACGCAGTATTTT. It translates to CAWNHNLGPDTQYF.